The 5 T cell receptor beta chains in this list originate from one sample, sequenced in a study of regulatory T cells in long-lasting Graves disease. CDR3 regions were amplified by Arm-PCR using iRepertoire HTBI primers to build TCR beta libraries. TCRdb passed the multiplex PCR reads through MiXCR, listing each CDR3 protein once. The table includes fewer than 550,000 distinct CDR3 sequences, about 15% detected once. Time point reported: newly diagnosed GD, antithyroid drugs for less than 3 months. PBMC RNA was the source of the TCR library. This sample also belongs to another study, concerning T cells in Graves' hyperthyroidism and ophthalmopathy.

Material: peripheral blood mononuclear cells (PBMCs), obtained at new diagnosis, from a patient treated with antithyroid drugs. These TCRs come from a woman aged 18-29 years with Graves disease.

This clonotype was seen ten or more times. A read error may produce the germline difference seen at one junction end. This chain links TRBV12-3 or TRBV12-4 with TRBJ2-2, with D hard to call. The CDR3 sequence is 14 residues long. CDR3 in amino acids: CASSLGSNTGELFF. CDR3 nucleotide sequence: TGCGCCAGCAGCTTGGGGTCTAACACCGGGGAGCTGTTTTTT.

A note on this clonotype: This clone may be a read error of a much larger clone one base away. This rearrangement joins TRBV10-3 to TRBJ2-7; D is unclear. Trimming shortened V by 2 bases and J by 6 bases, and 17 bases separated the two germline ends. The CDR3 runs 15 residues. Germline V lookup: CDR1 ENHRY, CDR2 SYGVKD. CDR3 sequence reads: CAISEETKGNCEQYF. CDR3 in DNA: TGTGCCATCAGTGAGGAGACCAAGGGAAACTGCGAGCAGTACTTC.

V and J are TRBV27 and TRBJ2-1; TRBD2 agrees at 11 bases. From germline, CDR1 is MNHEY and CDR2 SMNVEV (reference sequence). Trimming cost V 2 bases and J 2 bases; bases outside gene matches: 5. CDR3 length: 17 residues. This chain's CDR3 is CASSLSVAGGTYNEQFF. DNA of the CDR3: TGTGCCAGCAGTTTAAGCGTAGCGGGAGGGACCTACAATGAGCAGTTCTTC.

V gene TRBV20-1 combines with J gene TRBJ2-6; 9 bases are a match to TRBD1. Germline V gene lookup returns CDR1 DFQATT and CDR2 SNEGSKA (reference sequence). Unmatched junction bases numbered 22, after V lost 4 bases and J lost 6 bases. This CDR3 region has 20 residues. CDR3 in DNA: TGCAGTGCTATGATCGGGCGGGGACAGGGAATATCTCTGGAGGCCAACGTCCTGACTTTC. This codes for CSAMIGRGQGISLEANVLTF.

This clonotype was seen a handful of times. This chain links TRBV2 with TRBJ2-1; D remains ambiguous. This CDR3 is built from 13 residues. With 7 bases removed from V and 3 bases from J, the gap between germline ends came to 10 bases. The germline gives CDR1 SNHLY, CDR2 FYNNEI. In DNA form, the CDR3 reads TGTGCCAGCAAGTCGGCCAACTACAATGAGCAGTTCTTC. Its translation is CASKSANYNEQFF.